One sample yielded the 21 T cell receptor beta chains listed below, sequenced in a study of T cell clusters in autoimmune cytopenias. TRB was amplified by touch-down multiplex PCR, primer pools A and B combined. Following a re-call of the multiplex PCR reads, TCRdb has one entry per CDR3 protein and lacks DNA. The table for this sample gives about 6,300 distinct CDR3 sequences. Each sample's input was 200 to 250 ng genomic DNA, 35,000 to 40,000 genome equivalents. This same sample was also taken into another study, of T cell repertoires in aging, cancer and after chemotherapy.

Sequenced sample: peripheral blood. All receptors come from a human donor in good health.

This clonotype counts as medium-sized by frequency. The V and J genes are TRBV29-1 and TRBJ1-1; TCRdb names TRBD1, which stays unverified in the absence of DNA. Germline loops: CDR1 SQVTM, CDR2 ANQGSEA. The CDR3 has 14 amino acids. This chain's CDR3 is CSSNLPGFTTEAFF.

This clonotype is identified as medium-sized (0.01 to 0.1%) from frequency. The chain recombines TRBV19 with TRBJ2-7; TCRdb gives TRBD2 as the D gene, but with no DNA this cannot be confirmed. The V gene's germline CDR1 is LNHDA and CDR2 SQIVND (reference sequence). CDR3 size: 14 residues. The CDR3 protein is CATATSGGVYEQYF.

This clonotype is medium-sized by frequency. The J gene is TRBJ1-2, the V gene TRBV6-2 or TRBV6-3; TCRdb names TRBD1, which stays unverified in the absence of DNA. Per the germline V gene, CDR1 is MNHEY and CDR2 is SVGEGT. The CDR3 is made up of 14 amino acids. The CDR3 protein is CASSLPGQSYGYTF.

This clonotype shows up as medium-sized by frequency. The gene calls are TRBV5-6 and TRBJ1-5. This CDR3 region has 14 residues. Germline V lookup: CDR1 SGHDT, CDR2 YYEEEE. CDR3 sequence reads: CASSLGSSNQPQHF.

Judged by frequency, this clonotype is medium-sized. The rearrangement links TRBV6-5 to TRBJ2-2; TCRdb selects TRBD1, and the lack of DNA leaves this call unchecked. This CDR3 spans 16 amino acids. In germline, CDR1 is MNHEY, CDR2 SVGAGI. The CDR3 sequence is CASSYSWAGATGELFF.

This clonotype is called medium-sized based on its frequency. V and J are TRBV5-6 and TRBJ2-2. The CDR3 has 11 residues. Per germline, CDR1 SGHDT and CDR2 YYEEEE. The CDR3 sequence: CASTSPGELFF.

The chain links TRBV12-3 or TRBV12-4 to TRBJ1-1; TCRdb reports TRBD1, a call that lacks DNA to check it against. The CDR3 length is 15 residues. The CDR3: CASSPGTGGRAEAFF.

The chain couples TRBV6-5 to TRBJ2-3; with no DNA, the TCRdb D assignment of TRBD2 cannot be verified. CDR3 length: 17 amino acids. Looked up from germline, CDR1 is MNHEY and CDR2 is SVGAGI. The CDR3 region is CASSEFSGGGSTDTQYF.

This clonotype is called medium-sized (0.01 to 0.1%) based on its frequency. The rearrangement joins TRBV6-5 to TRBJ2-5. Germline V gene lookup returns CDR1 MNHEY and CDR2 SVGAGI. The CDR3 is 13 amino acids. The CDR3 region is CASSQIHGKTQYF.

The gene calls are TRBV11-3 and TRBJ2-5; TCRdb lists TRBD1, though no DNA is available to test this call. The CDR3 runs 14 residues. CDR1 SGHNT and CDR2 YENEEA come from the germline V gene. CDR3: CASSFRGGAETQYF.

This chain uses TRBV5-1 with TRBJ2-7; the TCRdb D gene call, TRBD1, has no DNA to confirm it. Germline V lookup: CDR1 SGHRS, CDR2 YFSETQ. This CDR3 has 13 amino acids. CDR3 sequence: CASSSGQFGEQYF.

The CDR3 spells CASTQDVGYGYTF. This chain links TRBV6-5 with TRBJ1-2. Germline V gene lookup returns CDR1 MNHEY and CDR2 SVGAGI. This CDR3 has 13 residues.

The rearrangement joins TRBV19 to TRBJ1-1. Germline V gives CDR1 LNHDA, CDR2 SQIVND (reference sequence). The CDR3 is 12 amino acids. The CDR3 here is CASSPRTTEAFF.

This clonotype is deemed large (0.1 to 1%) by its frequency. V usage is TRBV29-1 and J usage is TRBJ2-3; TCRdb's D call of TRBD2 is untestable without DNA. This CDR3 contains 15 residues. Germline V gene sequence: CDR1 SQVTM, CDR2 ANQGSEA. The CDR3 sequence is CSVAGTTTSTDTQYF.

The chain is built from TRBV5-4 and TRBJ2-7. The CDR3 runs 13 residues. Germline CDR1 is SGHNT and CDR2 is YYREEE (reference sequence). The CDR3 region is CASSFALSYEQYF.

J is TRBJ2-1 and V is TRBV6-5. Germline V gene lookup returns CDR1 MNHEY and CDR2 SVGAGI. This CDR3 has 13 amino acids. The CDR3 sequence: CASIGGAYNEQFF.

Its frequency marks this clonotype as medium-sized (0.01 to 0.1%). The genes are TRBV30 and TRBJ2-5; lacking DNA, the TRBD1 call made by TCRdb goes unchecked. Germline CDR1 GTSNPN, CDR2 SVGIG (reference sequence). The length of the CDR3 is 12 residues. The CDR3 loop is CALQQGAETQYF. Looking up the rest from reference TRBV30 and TRBJ2-5 gives the full variable domain: SQTIHQWPATLVQPVGSPLSLECTVEGTSNPNLYWYRQAAGRGLQLLFYSVGIGQISSEVPQNLSASRPQDRQFILSSKKLLLSDSGFYLCALQQGAETQYFGPGTRLLVL.

Judged by frequency, this clonotype is medium-sized. The chain joins TRBV30 to TRBJ2-5; without DNA, the TCRdb call of TRBD1 cannot be checked. CDR1 is GTSNPN and CDR2 is SVGIG in the germline V gene (reference sequence). The CDR3 extends over 12 amino acids. CDR3 residues: CAWRPGWETQYF.

This chain connects TRBV19 to TRBJ1-5. This CDR3 spans 15 amino acids. Germline V gene lookup returns CDR1 LNHDA and CDR2 SQIVND (reference sequence). The CDR3 region is CASRGGQISNQPQHF.

The chain carries TRBV15 and TRBJ1-4; TCRdb returns TRBD1, unconfirmable since there is no DNA. Germline CDR1 and CDR2: LNHNV and YYDKDF (reference sequence). The CDR3 loop spans 17 amino acids. The CDR3 here is CATSRPYGGVGNEKLFF.

This chain uses TRBV20-1 with TRBJ2-3. This CDR3 region has 15 residues. Looked up from germline, CDR1 is DFQATT and CDR2 is SNEGSKA (reference sequence). Here the CDR3 reads CSARGVGTSPDTQYF.